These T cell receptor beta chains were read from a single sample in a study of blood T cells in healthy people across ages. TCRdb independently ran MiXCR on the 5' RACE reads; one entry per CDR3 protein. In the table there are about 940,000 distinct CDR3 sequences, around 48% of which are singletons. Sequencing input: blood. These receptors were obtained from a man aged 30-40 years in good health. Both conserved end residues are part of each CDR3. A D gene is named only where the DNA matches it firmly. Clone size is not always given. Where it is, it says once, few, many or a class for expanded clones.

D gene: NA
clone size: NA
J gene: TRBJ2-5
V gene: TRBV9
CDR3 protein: CASSVGVGGPETQYF
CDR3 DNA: TGTGCCAGCAGCGTAGGAGTGGGGGGGCCAGAGACCCAGTACTTC

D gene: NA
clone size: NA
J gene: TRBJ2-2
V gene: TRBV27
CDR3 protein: CASSMREYTGELFF
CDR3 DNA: TGTGCCAGCAGTATGCGCGAGTACACCGGGGAGCTGTTTTTT

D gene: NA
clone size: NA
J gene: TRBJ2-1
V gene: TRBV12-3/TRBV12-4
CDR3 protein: CASNSVQGSNEQFF
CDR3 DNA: TGTGCCAGCAACTCGGTACAGGGTTCCAATGAGCAGTTCTTC

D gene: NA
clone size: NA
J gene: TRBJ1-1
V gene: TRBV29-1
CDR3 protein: CSVVPPGGTEAFF
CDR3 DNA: TGCAGCGTTGTACCGCCCGGCGGCACTGAAGCTTTCTTT

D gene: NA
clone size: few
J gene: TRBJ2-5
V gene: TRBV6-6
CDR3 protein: CASSYPQGGQETQYF
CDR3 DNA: TGTGCCAGCAGTTACCCGCAGGGTGGCCAAGAGACCCAGTACTTC

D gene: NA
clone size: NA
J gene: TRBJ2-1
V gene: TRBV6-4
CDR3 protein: CASSDRDNDEQFF
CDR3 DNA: TGTGCCAGCAGTGACAGGGATAACGATGAGCAGTTCTTC

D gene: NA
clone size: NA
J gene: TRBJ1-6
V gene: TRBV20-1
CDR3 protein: CSARISGYNSPLHF
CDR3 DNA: TGCAGTGCTAGAATCTCAGGCTATAATTCACCCCTCCACTTT

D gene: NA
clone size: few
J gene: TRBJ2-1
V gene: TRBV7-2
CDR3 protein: CASSLGGSATEQFF
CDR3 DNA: TGTGCCAGCAGCTTAGGTGGTAGCGCGACTGAGCAGTTCTTC

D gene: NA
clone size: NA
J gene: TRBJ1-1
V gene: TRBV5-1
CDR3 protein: CASRNGVNTEAFF
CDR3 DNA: TGCGCCAGTCGTAACGGAGTGAACACTGAAGCTTTCTTT

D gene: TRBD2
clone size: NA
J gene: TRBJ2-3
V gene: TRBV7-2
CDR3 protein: CASSALAGISTDTQYF
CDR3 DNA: TGTGCCAGCAGCGCCTTAGCGGGGATCAGCACAGATACGCAGTATTTT

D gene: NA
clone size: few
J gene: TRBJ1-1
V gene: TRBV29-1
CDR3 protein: CSVGELGVNTEAFF
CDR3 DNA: TGCAGCGTGGGGGAACTCGGGGTGAACACTGAAGCTTTCTTT

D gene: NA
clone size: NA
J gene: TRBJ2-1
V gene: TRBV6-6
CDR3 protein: CVSGSRGGTLNEQFF
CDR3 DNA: TGTGTCAGCGGATCACGTGGTGGGACACTCAATGAGCAGTTCTTC

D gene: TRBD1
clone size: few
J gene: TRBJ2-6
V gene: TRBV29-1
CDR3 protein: CSVPGQGTGANVLTF
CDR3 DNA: TGCAGCGTTCCGGGACAGGGGACTGGGGCCAACGTCCTGACTTTC

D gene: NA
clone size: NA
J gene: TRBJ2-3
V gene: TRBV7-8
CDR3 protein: CASSLACPTTDTQYF
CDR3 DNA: TGTGCCAGCAGCTTAGCGTGCCCGACCACAGATACGCAGTATTTT

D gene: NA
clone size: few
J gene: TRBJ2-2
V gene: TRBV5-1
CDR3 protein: CASSLASGNTGELFF
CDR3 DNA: TGCGCCAGCAGCTTGGCCAGCGGGAACACCGGGGAGCTGTTTTTT

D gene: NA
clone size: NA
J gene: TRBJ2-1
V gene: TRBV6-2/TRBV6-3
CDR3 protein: CASRALGSNEQFF
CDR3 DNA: TGTGCCAGCAGGGCGTTGGGCTCCAATGAGCAGTTCTTC

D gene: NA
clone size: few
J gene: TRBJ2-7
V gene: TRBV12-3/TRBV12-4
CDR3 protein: CASSPQSREQYF
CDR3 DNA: TGTGCCAGCAGTCCCCAATCGCGAGAGCAGTACTTC

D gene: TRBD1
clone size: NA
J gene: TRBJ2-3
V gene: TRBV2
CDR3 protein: CARNSGTGRTDTQYF
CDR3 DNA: TGTGCCAGAAACTCCGGGACAGGGAGAACAGATACGCAGTATTTT

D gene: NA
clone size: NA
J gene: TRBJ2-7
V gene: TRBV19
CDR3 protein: CASSIVPWDEQYF
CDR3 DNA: TGTGCCAGTAGTATCGTGCCCTGGGACGAGCAGTACTTC

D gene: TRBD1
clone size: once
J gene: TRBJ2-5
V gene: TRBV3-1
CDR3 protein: CGNSLPRTGKETQYF
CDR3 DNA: TGTGGCAACAGCCTTCCCCGGACAGGGAAAGAGACCCAGTACTTC

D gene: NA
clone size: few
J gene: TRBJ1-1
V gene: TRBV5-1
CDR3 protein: CASSLVGGDTEAFF
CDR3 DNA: TGTGCCAGCAGCTTAGTGGGGGGCGACACTGAAGCTTTCTTT

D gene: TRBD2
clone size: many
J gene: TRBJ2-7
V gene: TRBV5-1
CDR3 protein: CASSWTSGNYEQYF
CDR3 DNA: TGCGCCAGCAGCTGGACTAGCGGGAACTACGAGCAGTACTTC

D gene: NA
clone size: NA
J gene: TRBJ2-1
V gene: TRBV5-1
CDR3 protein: CASTPGAGGSSYNEQFF
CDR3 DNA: TGCGCCAGCACTCCGGGGGCAGGCGGGAGCTCCTACAATGAGCAGTTCTTC

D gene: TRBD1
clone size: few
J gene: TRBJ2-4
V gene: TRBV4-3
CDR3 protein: CASSPDLRQGKNIQYF
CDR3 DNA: TGCGCCAGCAGCCCCGATCTGCGACAGGGAAAAAACATTCAGTACTTC

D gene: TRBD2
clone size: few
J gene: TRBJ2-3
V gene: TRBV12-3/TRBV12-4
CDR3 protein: CASSLNSGGGDTQYF
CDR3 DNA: TGTGCCAGCAGTCTCAACAGCGGGGGCGGAGATACGCAGTATTTT

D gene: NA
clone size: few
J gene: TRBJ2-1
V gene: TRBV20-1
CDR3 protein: CSARSSSRSYNEQFF
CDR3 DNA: TGCAGTGCTAGAAGCTCTAGTAGATCCTACAATGAGCAGTTCTTC

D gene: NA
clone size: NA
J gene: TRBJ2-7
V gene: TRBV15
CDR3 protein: CATSKDRNDYEQYF
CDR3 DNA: TGTGCCACCAGCAAAGACAGGAATGACTACGAGCAGTACTTC

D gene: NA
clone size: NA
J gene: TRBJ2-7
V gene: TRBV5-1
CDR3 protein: CASSPREGVYEQYF
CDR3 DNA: TGCGCCAGCAGCCCCCGAGAAGGGGTCTACGAGCAGTACTTC

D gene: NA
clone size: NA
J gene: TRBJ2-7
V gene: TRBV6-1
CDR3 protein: CASSTPRGGSYEQYF
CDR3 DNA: TGTGCCAGCAGTACCCCCAGAGGGGGATCCTACGAGCAGTACTTC

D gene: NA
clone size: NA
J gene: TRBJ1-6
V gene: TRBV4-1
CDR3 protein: CASSQDRTALRSYNSPLHF
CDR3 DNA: TGCGCCAGCAGCCAAGATCGGACAGCGCTTCGCTCCTATAATTCACCCCTCCACTTT

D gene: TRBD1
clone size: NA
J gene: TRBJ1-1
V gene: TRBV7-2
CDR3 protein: CASTVKGTAEAFF
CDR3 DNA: TGTGCCAGCACCGTGAAGGGGACAGCTGAAGCTTTCTTT

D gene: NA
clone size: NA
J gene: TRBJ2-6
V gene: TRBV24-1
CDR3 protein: CATSDSGVSGANVLTF
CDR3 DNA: TGTGCCACCAGTGATTCAGGGGTCTCTGGGGCCAACGTCCTGACTTTC

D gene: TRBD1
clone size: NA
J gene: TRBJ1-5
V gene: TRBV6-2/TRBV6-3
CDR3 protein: CATDRRTGQPQHF
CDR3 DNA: TGTGCCACCGACCGAAGGACAGGCCAGCCCCAGCATTTT

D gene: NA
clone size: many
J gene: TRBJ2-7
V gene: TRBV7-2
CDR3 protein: CASSFPIYLAGSSYEQYF
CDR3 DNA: TGTGCCAGCAGCTTCCCGATTTATTTGGCAGGGTCCTCCTACGAGCAGTACTTC

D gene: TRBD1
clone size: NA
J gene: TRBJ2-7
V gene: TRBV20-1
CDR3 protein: CSARDFSSLGGREQYF
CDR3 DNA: TGCAGTGCTAGAGACTTCAGTTCACTAGGGGGCCGGGAGCAGTACTTC

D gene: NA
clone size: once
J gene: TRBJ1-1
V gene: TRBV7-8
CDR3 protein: CASSSSQVRGFSNTEAFF
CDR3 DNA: TGTGCCAGCAGCTCGTCCCAGGTCAGGGGATTTTCGAACACTGAAGCTTTCTTT

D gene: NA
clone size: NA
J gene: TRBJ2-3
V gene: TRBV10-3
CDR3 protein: CAISGGGVSSTDTQYF
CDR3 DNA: TGTGCCATCAGTGGGGGTGGGGTATCTAGCACAGATACGCAGTATTTT